These 9 T cell receptor beta chains were sequenced from one sample in a study of memory CD4+ T cells and cytomegalovirus serostatus. Libraries were prepared by immunoSEQ multiplex PCR; TCRdb keeps only in-frame clonotypes and omits some of them. The data contain tens of thousands of clones, roughly 80% of them singletons. Single viable CD3+CD4+CD8-CD45RO+ cells were sorted as the memory CD4+ T cells. Sequencing was carried out using memory CD4+ T cells from blood. The receptors here all came from an adult in good health and CMV-seronegative.

The chain is built from TRBV7-2 and TRBJ2-2; 8 bases line up with TRBD2. CDR3 size: 14 residues. Trimming at V came to 5 bases and at J to 7 bases, leaving 6 bases not matched to a gene. Germline V lookup: CDR1 SGHTA, CDR2 FQGNSA. This chain's CDR3 is CASSLSGTSGELFF. CDR3 in DNA: TGTGCCAGCAGCCTCTCCGGGACTAGCGGGGAGCTGTTTTTT.

As DNA, the CDR3 is TGTGCCAGCAGTGACGGACAGGGAGGTGGCTACACCTTC. It yields the protein CASSDGQGGGYTF. The chain is built from TRBV6-4 and TRBJ1-2; TRBD1 matches 8 bases. This CDR3 is built from 13 residues. Trimming cost V 2 bases and J 7 bases; bases outside gene matches: 3. Germline V gene sequence: CDR1 MRHNA, CDR2 SNTAGT.

V usage is TRBV19 and J usage is TRBJ1-5; D is possibly TRBD1 (6 bases). Germline loops: CDR1 LNHDA, CDR2 SQIVND (reference sequence). V lost 1 base, J lost 6 bases, and 19 bases lay in between. The CDR3 is 17 residues long. The CDR3 is CASSIGNRDILPQPQHF. The CDR3 bases are TGTGCCAGTAGTATAGGGAACCGGGACATTCTCCCTCAGCCCCAGCATTTT.

The chain recombines TRBV6-5 with TRBJ1-2; possibly TRBD1 for D (5 bases). Germline CDR1 and CDR2: MNHEY and SVGAGI. This CDR3 comprises 14 residues. Trimming took 5 bases from V and 7 from J, leaving 17 bases between them. The CDR3: CASSPYQGKAGYTF. The CDR3 DNA follows: TGTGCCAGCAGTCCCTACCAGGGTAAAGCTGGCTACACCTTC.

This clone has just one count. The chain is built from TRBV20-1 and TRBJ2-5; perhaps TRBD1 as D (5 bases). The V end was cut by 8 bases, the J end by 7 bases, with 14 bases between. Germline lookup yields CDR1 DFQATT and CDR2 SNEGSKA (reference sequence). This CDR3 region has 11 residues. This CDR3 reads CSSPSQGTQYF. CDR3 nucleotide sequence: TGCAGTTCCCCGTCTCAGGGGACCCAGTACTTC.

The rearrangement uses TRBV7-8 and TRBJ2-3; a weak D match, TRBD2 (5 bases). From germline, CDR1 is SGHVS and CDR2 FQNEAQ. The V gene lost 0 bases and the J gene lost 6 bases, with 22 bases spanning the gap. CDR3 size: 18 residues. The CDR3 DNA reads TGTGCCAGCAGCTTAGCGCCCCGGCGGGCGACTTCAGGCGATACGCAGTATTTT. As protein: CASSLAPRRATSGDTQYF.

The chain is built from TRBV5-1 and TRBJ1-6, with D uncertain. Per the germline V gene, CDR1 is SGHRS and CDR2 is YFSETQ. This CDR3 has 13 amino acids. V lost 4 bases, J lost 7 bases, and 9 bases lay in between. CDR3: CASSQSENSPLHF. In DNA form, the CDR3 reads TGCGCCAGCAGCCAGTCAGAGAATTCACCCCTCCACTTT.

The chain recombines TRBV6-1 with TRBJ1-5; no firm D call. V dropped 2 bases and J dropped 0 bases, with 14 bases sitting between them. Germline CDR1 reads MNHNS; CDR2 reads SASEGT. The CDR3 has 17 amino acids. DNA of the CDR3: TGTGCCAGCAGTGAATGGGCAGTTGGGTATAGCAATCAGCCCCAGCATTTT. Protein: CASSEWAVGYSNQPQHF.

This clone has more than one count but fewer than ten. The gene calls are TRBV30 and TRBJ1-5, with 7 bases aligning to TRBD1. The CDR3 extends over 12 amino acids. From germline, CDR1 is GTSNPN and CDR2 SVGIG (reference sequence). The V segment lost 1 base and the J segment 11 bases; nucleotides outside the gene matches: 5. The DNA for the CDR3 is TGTGCCTGGAGTGACAGGGGAGAGGCCCAGCATTTT. Amino acid sequence: CAWSDRGEAQHF.